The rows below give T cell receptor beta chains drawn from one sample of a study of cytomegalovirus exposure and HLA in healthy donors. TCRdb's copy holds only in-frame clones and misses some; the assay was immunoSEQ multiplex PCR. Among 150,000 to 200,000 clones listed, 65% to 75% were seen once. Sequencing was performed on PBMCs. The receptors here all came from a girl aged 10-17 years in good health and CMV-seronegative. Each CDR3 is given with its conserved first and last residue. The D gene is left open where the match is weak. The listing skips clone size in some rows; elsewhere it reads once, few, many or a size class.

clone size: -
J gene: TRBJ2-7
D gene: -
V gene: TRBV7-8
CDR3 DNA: TGTGCCAGCAGCCCTAGTTATGGCTGGGACGAGCAGTACTTC
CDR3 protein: CASSPSYGWDEQYF

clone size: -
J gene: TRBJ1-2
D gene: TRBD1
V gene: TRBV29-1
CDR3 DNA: TGCAGCGTAGCAGGGGGCAAATATGGCTACACCTTC
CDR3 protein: CSVAGGKYGYTF

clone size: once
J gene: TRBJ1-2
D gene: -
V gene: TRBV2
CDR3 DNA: TGTGCCAGCAGTTCCACCTTAGGCCGGGGAGGAGGCTACACCTTC
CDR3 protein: CASSSTLGRGGGYTF

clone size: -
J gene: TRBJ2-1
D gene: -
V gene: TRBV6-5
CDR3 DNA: TGTGCCAGCAGTGGACAGTCCTACAATGAGCAGTTCTTC
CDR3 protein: CASSGQSYNEQFF

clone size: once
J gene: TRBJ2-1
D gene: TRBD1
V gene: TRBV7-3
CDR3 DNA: TGTGCCAGCAGCCGCGGGACAGGGGTTGGGAATGAGCAGTTCTTC
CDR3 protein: CASSRGTGVGNEQFF

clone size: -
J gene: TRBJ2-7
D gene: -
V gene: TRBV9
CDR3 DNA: TGTGCCAGCAGCCCACCGACTAACCAGGACGAGCAGTACTTC
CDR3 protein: CASSPPTNQDEQYF

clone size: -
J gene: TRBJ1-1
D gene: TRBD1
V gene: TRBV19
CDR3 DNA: TGTGCCAGTACCCACCGCGACAGGGGCCAGAACACTGAAGCTTTCTTT
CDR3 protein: CASTHRDRGQNTEAFF

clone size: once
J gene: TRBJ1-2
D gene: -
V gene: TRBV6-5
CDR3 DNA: TGTGCCAGCAGTTACTCGGGGGGGGTTCTGAACTATGGCTACACCTTC
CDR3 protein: CASSYSGGVLNYGYTF

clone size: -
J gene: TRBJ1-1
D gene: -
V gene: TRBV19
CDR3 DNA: TGTGCCAGTACCCTACAGGGCTCCTACACTGAAGCTTTCTTT
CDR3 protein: CASTLQGSYTEAFF

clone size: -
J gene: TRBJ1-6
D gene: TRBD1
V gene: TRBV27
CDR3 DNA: TGTGCCAGCAGTTTCACAGGGGATTCACCCCTCCACTTT
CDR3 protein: CASSFTGDSPLHF

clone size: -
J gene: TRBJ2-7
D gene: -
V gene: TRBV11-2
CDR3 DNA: TGTGCCAGCAGCAATAACCCAGACTCCTACGAGCAGTACTTC
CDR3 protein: CASSNNPDSYEQYF

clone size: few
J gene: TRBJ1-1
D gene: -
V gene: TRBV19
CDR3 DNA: TGTGCCAGTAGCATGTCGACAGAGAACACTGAAGCTTTCTTT
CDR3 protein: CASSMSTENTEAFF

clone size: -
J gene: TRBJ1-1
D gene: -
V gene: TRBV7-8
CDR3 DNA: TGTGCCAGCAGCCTAGACAGAATGAACACTGAAGCTTTCTTT
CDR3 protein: CASSLDRMNTEAFF

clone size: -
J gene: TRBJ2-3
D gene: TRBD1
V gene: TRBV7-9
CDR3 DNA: TGTGCCAGCAGCTCCGACAGGGACCACACAGATACGCAGTATTTT
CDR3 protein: CASSSDRDHTDTQYF

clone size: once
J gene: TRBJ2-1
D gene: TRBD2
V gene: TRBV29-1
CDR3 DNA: TGCAGCGCCGAAGGGGGTAGCGGGGGCCTGGTCACCTACAATGAGCAGTTCTTC
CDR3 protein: CSAEGGSGGLVTYNEQFF

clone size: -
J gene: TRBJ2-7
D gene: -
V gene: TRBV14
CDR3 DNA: TGTGCCGGCAGCCAAACGAGGTACGAGCAGTACTTC
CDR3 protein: CAGSQTRYEQYF

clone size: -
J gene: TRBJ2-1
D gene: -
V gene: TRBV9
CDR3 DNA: TGTGCCAGCAGCGGATTGGTTACCGGTGAGCAGTTCTTC
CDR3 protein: CASSGLVTGEQFF

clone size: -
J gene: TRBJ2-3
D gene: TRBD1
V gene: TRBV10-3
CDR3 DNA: TGTGCCATCAGTGACATCCGGGACAGGGGGGAAGATACGCAGTATTTT
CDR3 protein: CAISDIRDRGEDTQYF

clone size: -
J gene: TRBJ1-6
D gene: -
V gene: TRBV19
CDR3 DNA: TGTGCCAGTAGTTTGAGGCAGACGGAGATTAATTCACCCCTCCACTTT
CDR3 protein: CASSLRQTEINSPLHF

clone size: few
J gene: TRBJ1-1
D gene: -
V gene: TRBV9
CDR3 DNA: TGTGCCAGCAGCGTGGGGGGAGACACTGAAGCTTTCTTT
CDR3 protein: CASSVGGDTEAFF

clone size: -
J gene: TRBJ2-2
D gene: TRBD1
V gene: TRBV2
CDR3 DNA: TGTGCCAGCAGTGATGGACAGGGGAGAGCCGGGGAGCTGTTTTTT
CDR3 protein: CASSDGQGRAGELFF

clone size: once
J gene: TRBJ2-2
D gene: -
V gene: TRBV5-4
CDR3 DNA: TGTGCCAGCAGCTTGGATGCGGGGGCGGGCACCGGGGAGCTGTTTTTT
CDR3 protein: CASSLDAGAGTGELFF

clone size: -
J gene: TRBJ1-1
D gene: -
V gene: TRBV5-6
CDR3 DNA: TGTGCCAGCAGGAAAATCGGGGAATCCAGAGACACTGAAGCTTTCTTT
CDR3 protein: CASRKIGESRDTEAFF

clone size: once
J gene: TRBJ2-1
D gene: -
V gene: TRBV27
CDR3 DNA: TGTGCCAGCAGCACGACAGGCCCCTACAATGAGCAGTTCTTC
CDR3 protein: CASSTTGPYNEQFF

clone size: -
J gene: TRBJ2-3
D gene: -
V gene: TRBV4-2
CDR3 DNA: TGTGCCAGCAGCCTGACTCTTTCTAGGGGTGGCTCAGATACGCAGTATTTT
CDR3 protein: CASSLTLSRGGSDTQYF

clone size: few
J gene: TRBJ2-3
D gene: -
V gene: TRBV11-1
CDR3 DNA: TGTGCCAGCAGCCTACAGGTCGCCAGCACAGATACGCAGTATTTT
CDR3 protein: CASSLQVASTDTQYF

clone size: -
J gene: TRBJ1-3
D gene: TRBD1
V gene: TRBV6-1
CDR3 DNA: TGTGCCAGCAGTGAACAGGCCTTCGGGACAGGGTTCTCTGGAAACACCATATATTTT
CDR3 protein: CASSEQAFGTGFSGNTIYF

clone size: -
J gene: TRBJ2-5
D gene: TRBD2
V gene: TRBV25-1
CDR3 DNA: TGTGCCAGCCGGGGGGTCGGGGAGACCCAGTACTTC
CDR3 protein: CASRGVGETQYF

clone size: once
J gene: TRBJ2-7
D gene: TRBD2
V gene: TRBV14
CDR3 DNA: TGTGCCAGCAGTCGGCGCGGGGGGGTCACCTACGAGCAGTACTTC
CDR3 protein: CASSRRGGVTYEQYF

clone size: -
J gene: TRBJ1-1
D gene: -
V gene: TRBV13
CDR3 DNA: TGTGCCAGCAGCTTATTCCGCGGGGCGGGCACTGAAGCTTTCTTT
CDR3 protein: CASSLFRGAGTEAFF

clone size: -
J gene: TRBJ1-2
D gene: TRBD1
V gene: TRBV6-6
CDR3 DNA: TGTGCCAGCAGTTACTCCAGGACAGGGGAGAGCTATGGCTACACCTTC
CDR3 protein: CASSYSRTGESYGYTF

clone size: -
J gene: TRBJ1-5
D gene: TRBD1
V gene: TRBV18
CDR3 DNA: TGTGCCAGCTCACCAGACAGGGGTTATCAGCCCCAGCATTTT
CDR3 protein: CASSPDRGYQPQHF

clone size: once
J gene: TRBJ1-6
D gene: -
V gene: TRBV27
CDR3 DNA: TGTGCCAGCAGTCCACAGGTTCGGGATTCACCCCTCCACTTT
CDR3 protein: CASSPQVRDSPLHF

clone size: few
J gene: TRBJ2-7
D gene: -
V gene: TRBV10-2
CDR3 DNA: TGCGCCACCGCGGACAGACGCCTAGCTGAGCAGTACTTC
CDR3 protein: CATADRRLAEQYF

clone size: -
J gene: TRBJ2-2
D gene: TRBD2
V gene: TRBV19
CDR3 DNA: TGTGCCAGTATCGGAGCGGGGGTCTCCACCGGGGAGCTGTTTTTT
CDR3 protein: CASIGAGVSTGELFF

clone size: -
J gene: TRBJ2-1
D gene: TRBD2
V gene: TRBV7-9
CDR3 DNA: TGTGCCAGCACCATTAGCGGGGGATTGAATGAGCAGTTCTTC
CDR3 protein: CASTISGGLNEQFF

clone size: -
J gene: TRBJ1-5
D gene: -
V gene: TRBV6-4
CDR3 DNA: TGTGCCAGCAGTCCCGAAGAGGATCAGCCCCAGCATTTT
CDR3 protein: CASSPEEDQPQHF

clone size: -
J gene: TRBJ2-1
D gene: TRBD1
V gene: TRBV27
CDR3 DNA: TGTGCCAGCATCCCGGGGACAGGGAACTACAATGAGCAGTTCTTC
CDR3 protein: CASIPGTGNYNEQFF

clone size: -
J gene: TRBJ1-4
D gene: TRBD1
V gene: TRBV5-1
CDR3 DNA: TGCGCCAGCAGCCGAACGGGACAGGCCGATGAAAAACTGTTTTTT
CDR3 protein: CASSRTGQADEKLFF

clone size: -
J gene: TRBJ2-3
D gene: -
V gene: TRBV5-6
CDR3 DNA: TGTGCCAGCAGCCGCGCAACTGATAGGCGGACAGATACGCAGTATTTT
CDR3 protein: CASSRATDRRTDTQYF

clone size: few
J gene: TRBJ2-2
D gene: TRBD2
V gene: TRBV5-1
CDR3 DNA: TGCGCCAGCAGCCCGGGGGGGGCCAACACCGGGGAGCTGTTTTTT
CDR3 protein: CASSPGGANTGELFF

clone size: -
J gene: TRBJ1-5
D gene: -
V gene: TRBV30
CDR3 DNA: TGTGCCTGGAGTGTACGTGGGGGCATTGGACAGCCCCAGCATTTT
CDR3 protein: CAWSVRGGIGQPQHF

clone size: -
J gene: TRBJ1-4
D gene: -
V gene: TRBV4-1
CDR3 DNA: TGCGCCAGCAGCCAATATATCTTTTCCGGGGGTGAAAAACTGTTTTTT
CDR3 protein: CASSQYIFSGGEKLFF

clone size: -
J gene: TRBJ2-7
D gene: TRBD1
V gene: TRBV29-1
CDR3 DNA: TGCAGCGTTGTGGGGGACAGGGGGCCTTACGAGCAGTACTTC
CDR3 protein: CSVVGDRGPYEQYF

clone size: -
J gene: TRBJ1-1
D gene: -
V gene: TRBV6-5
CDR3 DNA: TGTGCCAGCAGGTCGACAGGCAACACTGAAGCTTTCTTT
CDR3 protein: CASRSTGNTEAFF

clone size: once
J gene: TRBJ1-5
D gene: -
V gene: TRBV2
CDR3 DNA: TGTGCCAGCAGTGACGGCGGCTATAGCAATCAGCCCCAGCATTTT
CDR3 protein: CASSDGGYSNQPQHF

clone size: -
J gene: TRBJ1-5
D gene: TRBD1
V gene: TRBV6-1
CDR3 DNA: TGTGCCAGCAGTGAACAGGGGACAGGGGATCAGCCCCAGCATTTT
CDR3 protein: CASSEQGTGDQPQHF

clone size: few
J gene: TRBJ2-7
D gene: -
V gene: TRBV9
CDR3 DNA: TGTGCCAGCAGCGTAGAACCTAGCTCCTACGAGCAGTACTTC
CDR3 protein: CASSVEPSSYEQYF

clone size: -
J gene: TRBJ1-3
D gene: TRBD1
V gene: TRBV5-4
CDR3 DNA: TGTGCCAGCAGCTTGGCCGGACAGGTCTCTGGAAACACCATATATTTT
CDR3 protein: CASSLAGQVSGNTIYF

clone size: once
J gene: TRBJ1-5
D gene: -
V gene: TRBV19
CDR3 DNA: TGTGCCAGTAGTATTCAGGAAACGGTGGAGCCCCAGCATTTT
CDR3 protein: CASSIQETVEPQHF

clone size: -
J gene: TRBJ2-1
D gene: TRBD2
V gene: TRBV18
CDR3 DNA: TGTGCCAGCTCACCACCGGCGGGGGGGTATCATGAGCAGTTCTTC
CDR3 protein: CASSPPAGGYHEQFF

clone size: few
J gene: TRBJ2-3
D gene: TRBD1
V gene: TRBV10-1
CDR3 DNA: TGCGCCAGCAGTGAGGACAGGGGCACAGATACGCAGTATTTT
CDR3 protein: CASSEDRGTDTQYF

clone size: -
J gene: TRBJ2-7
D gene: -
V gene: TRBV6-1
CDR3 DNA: TGTGCCAGCAGACTAGGGTCCAACGAGCAGTACTTC
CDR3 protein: CASRLGSNEQYF

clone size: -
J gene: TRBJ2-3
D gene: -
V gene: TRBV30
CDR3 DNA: TGTGCCTGGAGTGGGGCAGGAGGATTGGGCACAGATACGCAGTATTTT
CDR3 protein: CAWSGAGGLGTDTQYF